One and the same sample provided the 28 T cell receptor beta chains below, sequenced in a study of blood T cell repertoires in COVID-19. Sequencing was performed with immunoSEQ multiplex PCR; in TCRdb, only in-frame clones are kept and a portion is missing. The table lists some 52,000 clones, roughly 87% of them singletons, with 4% to 6% in the top ten. Sequenced sample: peripheral blood. Receptors were obtained from a man in his 60s with active COVID-19.

The V and J genes are TRBV15 and TRBJ1-5; a weak D match, TRBD1 (5 bases). Germline assignment: CDR1 LNHNV and CDR2 YYDKDF (reference sequence). The CDR3 loop spans 16 amino acids. V was cut by 0 bases and J by 4 bases, with 13 bases left in between. CDR3 region: CATSRDAREWNQPQHF. CDR3 DNA sequence: TGTGCCACCAGCAGAGATGCCAGGGAATGGAATCAGCCCCAGCATTTT. Using reference TRBV15 and TRBJ1-5 for the parts outside the CDR3, the full variable domain is DAMVIQNPRYQVTQFGKPVTLSCSQTLNHNVMYWYQQKSSQAPKLLFHYYDKDFNNEADTPDNFQSRRPNTSFCFLDIRSPGLGDTAMYLCATSRDAREWNQPQHFGDGTRLSIL.

The V gene is TRBV5-6, the J gene TRBJ1-6; no firm D call. Germline V gene data show CDR1 as SGHDT and CDR2 as YYEEEE. Trimming shortened V by 5 bases and J by 4 bases, and 4 bases separated the two germline ends. The CDR3 sequence is 12 residues long. The CDR3 coding sequence is TGTGCCAGCAGGAGATATAATTCACCCCTCCACTTT. Protein: CASRRYNSPLHF.

The chain carries TRBV5-1 and TRBJ2-1, with 9 bases fitting TRBD1. This CDR3 has 12 residues. With V trimmed by 6 bases and J by 7 bases, 2 bases remained unmatched. CDR1 SGHRS and CDR2 YFSETQ come from the germline V gene. The CDR3 loop reads CASKGQGNEQFF. DNA of the CDR3: TGCGCCAGCAAAGGACAGGGGAATGAGCAGTTCTTC.

V usage is TRBV9 and J usage is TRBJ2-2; TRBD1 aligns across 7 bases. V shed 2 bases, J shed 3 bases, and the junction held 1 base outside the gene matches. CDR1 and CDR2 from the germline V gene are SGDLS and YYNGEE. CDR3 length: 14 residues. The DNA of the CDR3 is TGTGCCAGCAGCGTGGGACAGTACACCGGGGAGCTGTTTTTT. It is translated as CASSVGQYTGELFF.

The chain recombines TRBV20-1 with TRBJ1-2; the D is unclear. V dropped 6 bases and J dropped 4 bases, with 9 bases sitting between them. Germline CDR1 is DFQATT and CDR2 is SNEGSKA (reference sequence). The CDR3 is 11 amino acids. CDR3 protein: CSAEGSYGYTF. As DNA, the CDR3 is TGCAGTGCAGAGGGCAGCTATGGCTACACCTTC.

The chain has TRBV5-6 and TRBJ2-4; D may be TRBD2 (6 bases). The CDR3 has 15 residues. In germline, CDR1 is SGHDT, CDR2 YYEEEE. V lost 0 bases and J lost 8, with 15 bases in between. The CDR3 DNA follows: TGTGCCAGCAGCTTGGTTTGGGAGGAAGGATACATTCAGTACTTC. Protein product: CASSLVWEEGYIQYF.

J is TRBJ2-1 and V is TRBV27, with D perhaps TRBD1 (6 bases). Trimming pared 2 bases from V and 8 bases from J, leaving 13 bases between. Germline lookup yields CDR1 MNHEY and CDR2 SMNVEV (reference sequence). This CDR3 comprises 14 residues. The CDR3 protein is CASSLQGLIDEQFF. CDR3 nucleotides: TGTGCCAGCAGTTTACAGGGGTTGATAGATGAGCAGTTCTTC.

V and J are TRBV12-3 or TRBV12-4 and TRBJ2-1; 7 positions agree with TRBD2. This CDR3 spans 13 amino acids. The junction had 9 bases not matched to a gene; V was cut back by 6 bases and J by 10 bases. The CDR3 sequence is CASSRKLASEQFF. The CDR3 coding sequence is TGTGCCAGCAGCCGAAAACTAGCGTCGGAGCAGTTCTTC.

This clone was observed a few times. The rearrangement joins TRBV28 to TRBJ1-5, with D tentatively TRBD1 (5 bases). V lost 5 bases and J 3 bases, leaving 11 bases between the germline ends. The CDR3 contains 14 residues. From germline, CDR1 is MDHEN and CDR2 SYDVKM. In nucleotides, the CDR3 is TGTGCCAGCAGTCCAGGGAATGTCAATCAGCCCCAGCATTTT. As protein: CASSPGNVNQPQHF.

The V and J genes are TRBV11-3 and TRBJ2-2; 8 bases map to TRBD2. The CDR3 extends over 15 amino acids. Per germline, CDR1 SGHNT and CDR2 YENEEA. Trimming removed 1 base from V and 7 bases from J; junction bases left unmatched: 5. The CDR3 here is CASSLGQREIGELFF. The CDR3 DNA follows: TGTGCCAGCAGCTTAGGCCAGCGGGAGATCGGGGAGCTGTTTTTT.

This chain connects TRBV7-8 to TRBJ2-1; D perhaps matches TRBD2 (6 bases). Trimming left V 5 bases short and J 7 bases short, with 15 bases between. This CDR3 has 14 residues. Germline CDR1 and CDR2: SGHVS and FQNEAQ. The CDR3 region has the DNA TGTGCCAGCAGCCCGACTAGGAGGCGGAATGAGCAGTTCTTC. It translates to CASSPTRRRNEQFF.

The CDR3 spells CASSFRDNTDTQYF. CDR3 sequence (DNA): TGTGCCAGCAGCTTCCGGGACAACACAGATACGCAGTATTTT. The chain combines TRBV5-5 with TRBJ2-3, with D tentatively TRBD1 (6 bases). V shed 2 bases and J shed 2 bases, with 9 bases lying between them. The CDR3 has 14 amino acids. The germline V gene has CDR1 SGHKS and CDR2 YYEKEE (reference sequence).

The V and J genes are TRBV5-1 and TRBJ2-3; 12 nucleotides agree with TRBD2. CDR1 is SGHRS and CDR2 is YFSETQ in the germline V gene. J was trimmed by 5 bases and V by 0 bases; bases with no gene match: 7. The CDR3 sequence is 17 residues long. CDR3 bases: TGCGCCAGCAGCTTGGCCTCTAGCGGGAGGGCCCTAGATACGCAGTATTTT. Its translation is CASSLASSGRALDTQYF.

This clone has only a few counts. The V and J genes are TRBV6-2 or TRBV6-3 and TRBJ1-2; D may be TRBD1 (5 bases). V dropped 2 bases and J dropped 3 bases, with 19 bases sitting between them. The CDR3 loop spans 17 amino acids. Germline values: CDR1 MNHEY, CDR2 SVGEGT. CDR3 loop: CASSYSYWAFRDYGYTF. The CDR3 DNA sequence: TGTGCCAGCAGTTACAGTTATTGGGCATTCAGGGACTATGGCTACACCTTC.

This chain uses TRBV20-1 with TRBJ2-1, with D perhaps TRBD2 (5 bases). The length of the CDR3 is 15 residues. The V and J ends lost 3 bases and 0 bases respectively, with 12 bases between them. Germline-derived CDR1 and CDR2 are DFQATT and SNEGSKA (reference sequence). The CDR3 region is CSASLTGFSYNEQFF. In DNA, the CDR3 is TGCAGTGCTAGTTTAACGGGGTTCTCCTACAATGAGCAGTTCTTC.

This chain uses TRBV24-1 with TRBJ2-1; possibly TRBD2 for D (6 bases). From germline, CDR1 is KGHDR and CDR2 SFDVKD. The CDR3 consists of 14 residues. Between the trimmed V and J ends, which lost 5 bases and 1 base, there was a span of 8 bases. The CDR3 coding sequence is TGTGCCACCAGTGTGGCGGGATCCTACAATGAGCAGTTCTTC. This encodes CATSVAGSYNEQFF.

This chain connects TRBV6-6 to TRBJ2-3; D not certain. Trimming stripped 0 bases from V and 6 bases from J, with 13 bases between. The CDR3 loop spans 15 amino acids. In germline, CDR1 is MNHNY, CDR2 SVGAGI (reference sequence). The CDR3 loop is CASSYSVVTADTQYF. DNA for the CDR3: TGTGCCAGCAGTTACTCAGTTGTAACTGCGGATACGCAGTATTTT.

The chain recombines TRBV11-3 with TRBJ2-3, with TRBD2 matching over 9 bases. With V trimmed by 1 base and J by 2 bases, 4 bases remained unmatched. Germline assignment: CDR1 SGHNT and CDR2 YENEEA. This CDR3 spans 16 amino acids. The CDR3 region is CASSLGASGNTDTQYF. The CDR3 region has the DNA TGTGCCAGCAGCTTAGGTGCTAGCGGGAACACAGATACGCAGTATTTT.

This chain links TRBV7-2 with TRBJ2-7; D ambiguous. Germline V gives CDR1 SGHTA, CDR2 FQGNSA. The ends were cut back, 4 bases at V and 6 bases at J, with 7 bases in the middle. The CDR3 covers 11 residues. The CDR3 nucleotides read TGTGCCAGCAGCTACTCCCTCGAGCAGTACTTC. Translating it yields CASSYSLEQYF.

The chain links TRBV28 to TRBJ2-5; TRBD1 matches 9 bases. The CDR3 sequence is 15 residues long. Germline V gene data show CDR1 as MDHEN and CDR2 as SYDVKM. V was clipped by 3 bases and J by 6 bases; unmatched bases: 8. Here the CDR3 DNA reads TGTGCCAGCAGTTTCAGGGACAGGGCGGGGAAGACCCAGTACTTC. It specifies CASSFRDRAGKTQYF. The variable domain in full, completed from reference TRBV28 and TRBJ2-5, reads DVKVTQSSRYLVKRTGEKVFLECVQDMDHENMFWYRQDPGLGLRLIYFSYDVKMKEKGDIPEGYSVSREKKERFSLILESASTNQTSMYLCASSFRDRAGKTQYFGPGTRLLVL.

J is TRBJ1-4 and V is TRBV28, with 10 bases matching TRBD1. V trimming: 4 bases; J trimming: 10 bases; junction bases outside the gene matches: 9. The CDR3 extends over 15 amino acids. The V gene's germline CDR1 is MDHEN and CDR2 SYDVKM. The CDR3 DNA is TGTGCCAGCAGTTCACCCGGGACAGGGGTTGTAAAACTGTTTTTT. Translated, it gives CASSSPGTGVVKLFF.

V gene TRBV28 combines with J gene TRBJ2-7; 11 bases fit TRBD1. The CDR3 extends over 15 amino acids. V lost 6 bases, J lost 5 bases, and 9 bases stayed unmatched. Germline CDR1 MDHEN, CDR2 SYDVKM. CDR3 amino acids: CASSVPGQGVNEQYF. The CDR3 DNA follows: TGTGCCAGCAGCGTTCCGGGACAGGGGGTCAACGAGCAGTACTTC. The whole variable domain, remainder taken from reference TRBV28 and TRBJ2-7, is DVKVTQSSRYLVKRTGEKVFLECVQDMDHENMFWYRQDPGLGLRLIYFSYDVKMKEKGDIPEGYSVSREKKERFSLILESASTNQTSMYLCASSVPGQGVNEQYFGPGTRLTVT.

This clone has only one observation. J is TRBJ2-2 and V is TRBV7-9, with TRBD1 identical over 9 bases. V shed 4 bases, J shed 7 bases, and the junction held 7 bases outside the gene matches. The germline CDR1 and CDR2 sequences are SEHNR and FQNEAQ (reference sequence). The CDR3 runs to 15 residues. The CDR3 protein is CASSSGQGMHGELFF. The CDR3 DNA reads TGTGCCAGCAGCTCGGGACAGGGAATGCACGGGGAGCTGTTTTTT.

J is TRBJ2-7 and V is TRBV6-2 or TRBV6-3; D is perhaps TRBD1 (6 bases). The CDR3 extends over 15 amino acids. V was clipped by 3 bases and J by 3 bases, with 15 bases between them. Germline V gene lookup returns CDR1 MNHEY and CDR2 SVGEGT. Here the CDR3 reads CASSYRTAVNYEQYF. The CDR3 DNA follows: TGTGCCAGCAGTTATAGGACAGCGGTAAACTACGAGCAGTACTTC.

The chain couples TRBV4-2 to TRBJ2-1; TRBD1 is a possible D gene (5 bases). The CDR3 spans 14 residues. Per germline, CDR1 LGHNA and CDR2 YNFKEQ. V gave up 3 bases and J gave up 9 bases, with 15 bases separating them. The CDR3: CASSHTRTQGEQFF. The CDR3 DNA reads as TGTGCCAGCAGCCATACCCGGACCCAGGGTGAGCAGTTCTTC.

The chain employs TRBV11-2 and TRBJ1-3; D is uncertain. From germline, CDR1 is SGHAT and CDR2 FQNNGV. The CDR3 is 15 residues long. V lost 1 base and J lost 0, with 7 bases in between. For the CDR3, the DNA is TGTGCCAGCAGCTTAGTATCGGGCTCTGGAAACACCATATATTTT. Its protein is CASSLVSGSGNTIYF.

The rearrangement uses TRBV18 and TRBJ2-2; 13 bases align to TRBD2. Germline values: CDR1 KGHSH, CDR2 LQKENI. The ends lost 6 bases at V and 5 bases at J; junction bases unmatched: 12. CDR3 size: 18 residues. The CDR3: CASSPGLAGVGRTGELFF. The CDR3 DNA reads TGTGCCAGCTCCCCCGGACTAGCGGGAGTGGGTCGGACCGGGGAGCTGTTTTTT.

The chain recombines TRBV2 with TRBJ2-3; D is unclear. Trimming cost V 7 bases and J 0 bases, with 11 bases left between them. From germline, CDR1 is SNHLY and CDR2 FYNNEI. There are 14 residues in the CDR3. CDR3 sequence: CASNQLRSTDTQYF. DNA of the CDR3: TGTGCCAGCAATCAACTACGTAGCACAGATACGCAGTATTTT.